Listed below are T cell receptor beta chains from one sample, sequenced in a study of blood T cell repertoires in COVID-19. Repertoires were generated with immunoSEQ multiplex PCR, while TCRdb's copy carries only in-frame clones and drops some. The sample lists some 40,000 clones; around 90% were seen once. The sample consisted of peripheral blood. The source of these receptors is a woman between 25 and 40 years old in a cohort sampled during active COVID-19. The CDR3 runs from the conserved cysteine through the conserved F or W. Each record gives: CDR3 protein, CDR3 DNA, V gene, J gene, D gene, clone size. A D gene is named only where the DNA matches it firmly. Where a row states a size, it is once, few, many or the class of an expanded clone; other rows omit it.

CDR3aa: CASSPTGGWITGELFF; CDR3nt: TGTGCCAGTAGTCCGACGGGAGGGTGGATAACCGGGGAGCTGTTTTTT; v_gene: TRBV19; j_gene: TRBJ2-2; d_gene: TRBD2; abundance: -
CDR3aa: CATSAGTVGEQYF; CDR3nt: TGTGCCACCAGTGCTGGGACAGTTGGCGAGCAGTACTTC; v_gene: TRBV24-1; j_gene: TRBJ2-7; d_gene: TRBD1; abundance: -
CDR3aa: CASSQFDEQFF; CDR3nt: TGTGCCTCCTCACAGTTTGATGAGCAGTTCTTC; v_gene: TRBV24-1; j_gene: TRBJ2-1; d_gene: -; abundance: -
CDR3aa: CAISEPRQGGSSNQPQHF; CDR3nt: TGTGCCATCAGTGAGCCCAGACAGGGGGGTAGTAGCAATCAGCCCCAGCATTTT; v_gene: TRBV10-3; j_gene: TRBJ1-5; d_gene: TRBD1; abundance: -
CDR3aa: CATGLRGAGQFF; CDR3nt: TGTGCCACCGGCCTAAGGGGCGCCGGGCAGTTCTTC; v_gene: TRBV24-1; j_gene: TRBJ2-1; d_gene: -; abundance: -
CDR3aa: CASSLRTDYGYTF; CDR3nt: TGCGCCAGCAGCTTAAGGACAGACTATGGCTACACCTTC; v_gene: TRBV5-1; j_gene: TRBJ1-2; d_gene: -; abundance: -
CDR3aa: CASSMTVTVQYF; CDR3nt: TGTGCCAGTAGTATGACAGTGACGGTTCAGTACTTC; v_gene: TRBV19; j_gene: TRBJ2-4; d_gene: -; abundance: -
CDR3aa: CASSESGENSPLHF; CDR3nt: TGTGCCAGCAGTGAGTCGGGGGAGAATTCACCCCTCCACTTT; v_gene: TRBV6-4; j_gene: TRBJ1-6; d_gene: -; abundance: -
CDR3aa: CASSLGLSYEQYF; CDR3nt: TGTGCCAGCTCACTAGGACTGAGCTACGAGCAGTACTTC; v_gene: TRBV18; j_gene: TRBJ2-7; d_gene: -; abundance: once
CDR3aa: CASSSKGQWEVYTF; CDR3nt: TGTGCCAGCAGCTCGAAGGGACAGTGGGAAGTGTACACCTTC; v_gene: TRBV27; j_gene: TRBJ1-2; d_gene: TRBD1; abundance: -
CDR3aa: CASSLVMGGRAKDTQYF; CDR3nt: TGTGCCAGCAGCTTAGTGATGGGCGGGAGGGCCAAAGATACGCAGTATTTT; v_gene: TRBV7-6; j_gene: TRBJ2-3; d_gene: TRBD2; abundance: once
CDR3aa: CASSLAREGRNNEQFF; CDR3nt: TGTGCCAGCAGTTTAGCGCGGGAGGGCCGGAATAATGAGCAGTTCTTC; v_gene: TRBV28; j_gene: TRBJ2-1; d_gene: TRBD2; abundance: -
CDR3aa: CASSSRGLAGVNEQFF; CDR3nt: TGTGCCAGTAGCAGTCGAGGGCTAGCGGGTGTCAATGAGCAGTTCTTC; v_gene: TRBV19; j_gene: TRBJ2-1; d_gene: TRBD2; abundance: -
CDR3aa: CASSTPGKNEQFF; CDR3nt: TGTGCCAGCAGCACCCCAGGGAAAAATGAGCAGTTCTTC; v_gene: TRBV11-3; j_gene: TRBJ2-1; d_gene: -; abundance: -